Presented here are 5 T cell receptor beta chains from one specimen sequenced in a study of post-analysis software for immune sequencing data (dated by TCRdb to about 2015). Overall study results and their limits: Significantly higher frequencies in patients than in controls were found for roughly 5 TRBV segments, including TRBV5-6, TRBV5-1 and TRBV20-1.

The method was PCR. The instrument was an Illumina HiSeq 2500. Unique molecular identifiers were incorporated into TCR beta cDNA libraries to reduce PCR and sequencing biases. TCRdb redid the processing of the public reads, applying fastp at Q25 and MiXCR, and retained in-frame beta chains. Duplicate CDR3 protein sequences are folded into a single record with the most common DNA and genes. Across this sample there are about 620,000 distinct CDR3 sequences, with roughly 40% seen only once. The ten largest make up over 1.5% of the sample. These receptors lack a known antigen. The sequenced sample was blood. Receptors were obtained from a girl aged 5-17 years with multiple sclerosis.

This clonotype was found a few times. The chain joins TRBV20-1 to TRBJ2-3; the D gene could be TRBD1 or TRBD2 (6 bases each). Germline assignment: CDR1 DFQATT and CDR2 SNEGSKA (reference sequence). Trimming cost V 0 bases and J 5 bases, with 12 bases left between them. CDR3 length: 14 amino acids. CDR3 in amino acids: CSARDRGAKDTQYF. CDR3 coding DNA: TGCAGTGCTAGAGATAGGGGGGCGAAAGATACGCAGTATTTT.

The chain is built from TRBV10-3 and TRBJ2-1; no reliable D call. V gave up 2 bases and J gave up 10 bases, with 9 bases separating them. In germline, CDR1 is ENHRY, CDR2 SYGVKD. The CDR3 runs 12 residues. This CDR3 is CAISEDHLEQFF. The CDR3 DNA reads TGTGCCATCAGTGAGGACCATCTCGAGCAGTTCTTC.

The chain uses TRBV6-6 and TRBJ2-7, with TRBD2 identical over 7 bases. The CDR3 runs to 13 residues. The germline CDR1 and CDR2 sequences are MNHNY and SVGAGI (reference sequence). Germline trimming cut 6 bases from V and 4 bases from J; bases unmatched to any gene: 6. In nucleotides, the CDR3 is TGTGCCAGCAGGGGCTCCGGGGGGTACGAGCAGTACTTC. Protein: CASRGSGGYEQYF.

This clonotype was counted between two and nine times. This chain links TRBV20-1 with TRBJ2-3; 9 bases are a match to TRBD2. Germline V lookup: CDR1 DFQATT, CDR2 SNEGSKA (reference sequence). CDR3 length equals 15 residues. With V trimmed by 6 bases and J by 1 base, 8 bases remained unmatched. In nucleotides, the CDR3 is TGCAGTGCCAGATCCAGCGGGGGGCGCACAGATACGCAGTATTTT. Protein: CSARSSGGRTDTQYF.

In its sample, this clonotype was seen a few times. The chain employs TRBV6-1 and TRBJ2-3; D is unclear. V was shortened by 7 bases and J by 3 bases, with 8 bases between the two germline ends. The V gene's germline CDR1 is MNHNS and CDR2 SASEGT. The CDR3 covers 12 residues. The CDR3, as DNA: TGTGCCAGCACCCCGAATACAGATACGCAGTATTTT. Residues: CASTPNTDTQYF.